The entry below describes one T cell receptor (beta chain). Its antigen is unknown. The data derive from a study of shared clonotypes between healthy human individuals. Study-wide context: Aged between 18 and 49, the donors were two women and three men. Findings and caveats of the study: Researchers sampled only blood; tissue repertoires likely differ. Although depth was large, rarefaction showed that sequencing of the sorted subsets was incomplete. Compared with memory subsets, naive subsets generally had larger estimated richness.

This table comes from immunoSEQ multiplex PCR, and its TCRdb copy is limited to in-frame clones, with some not included. Among roughly 650,000 clones listed, around 97% were seen once. CDR3 length equals 15 residues. The germline V gene has CDR1 MNHNS and CDR2 SASEGT. V shed 1 base and J shed 4 bases, with 13 bases lying between them. The chain carries TRBV6-1 and TRBJ2-5; TRBD2 is a possible D gene (6 bases). The sample was naive CD4+ T cells sorted from blood. Regarding subset: CD45RA+ positively selected. The source is a woman aged 30 to 39 in good health. CDR3 protein: CASSEGVAGRETQYF. CDR3 nucleotide sequence: TGTGCCAGCAGTGAAGGGGTGGCGGGAAGAGAGACCCAGTACTTC.